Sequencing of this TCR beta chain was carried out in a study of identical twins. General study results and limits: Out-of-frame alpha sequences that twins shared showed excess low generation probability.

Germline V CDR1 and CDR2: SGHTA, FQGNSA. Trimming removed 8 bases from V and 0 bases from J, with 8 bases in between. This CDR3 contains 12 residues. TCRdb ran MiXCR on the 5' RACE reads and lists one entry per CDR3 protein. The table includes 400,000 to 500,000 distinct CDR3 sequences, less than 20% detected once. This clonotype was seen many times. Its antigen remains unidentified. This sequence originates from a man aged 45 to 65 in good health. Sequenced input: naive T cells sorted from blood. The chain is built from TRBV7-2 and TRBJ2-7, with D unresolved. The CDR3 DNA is TGTGCCAGCTCACCAGGCTCCTACGAGCAGTACTTC. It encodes CASSPGSYEQYF.